This T cell receptor beta chain was profiled in a study of naive and memory T cell subsets. This clonotype occurred a few times. The CDR3 spans 17 residues. The ends lost 1 base at V and 4 bases at J; junction bases unmatched: 6. Germline V gives CDR1 SEHNR, CDR2 FQNEAQ (reference sequence). The library had UMIs added by 3' ligation of an oligonucleotide to TCR cDNA. Input was about 1 to 1,100 ng of DNase-treated total RNA without cell sorting. Ligated cDNA underwent four rounds of PCR with nested alpha and beta constant region primers and SP2. Reverse transcription of blood and skin TCR RNA was primed at alpha and beta constant regions. TCRdb reprocessed the 5' RACE reads via MiXCR and lists one record per CDR3 protein. This sample has roughly 56,000 distinct CDR3 sequences, with 7.2% found just once.

The chain joins TRBV7-9 to TRBJ2-1; 11 nucleotides align to TRBD2. The receptor was derived from a male donor in good health. The CDR3 DNA is TGTGCCAGCAGCTTAGTAGGGACTAGCGGAGCGTACAATGAGCAGTTCTTC. Protein sequence: CASSLVGTSGAYNEQFF.